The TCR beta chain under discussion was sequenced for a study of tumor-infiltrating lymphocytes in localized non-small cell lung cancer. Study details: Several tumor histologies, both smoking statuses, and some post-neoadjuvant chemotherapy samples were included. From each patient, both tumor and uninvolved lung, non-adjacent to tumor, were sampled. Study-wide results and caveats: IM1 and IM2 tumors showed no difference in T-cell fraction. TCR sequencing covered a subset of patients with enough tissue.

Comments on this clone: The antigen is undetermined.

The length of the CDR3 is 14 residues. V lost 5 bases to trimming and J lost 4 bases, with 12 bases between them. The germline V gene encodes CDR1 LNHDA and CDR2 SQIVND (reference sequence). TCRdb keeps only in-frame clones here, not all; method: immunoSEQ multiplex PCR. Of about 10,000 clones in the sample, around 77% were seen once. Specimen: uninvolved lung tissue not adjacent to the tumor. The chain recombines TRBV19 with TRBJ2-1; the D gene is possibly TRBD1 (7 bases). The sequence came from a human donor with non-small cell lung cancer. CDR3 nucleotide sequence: TGTGCCAGTAGTTACAGGGGAGGATACAATGAGCAGTTCTTC. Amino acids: CASSYRGGYNEQFF.